Below, 8 T cell receptor beta chains from the same sample are listed, as sequenced in a study of tumor and adjacent non-tumor tissue in lung cancer. This sample's RNA came from whole unsorted tissue. A modified ARM-PCR protocol with three rounds of nested PCR amplified TCRbeta. MiXCR was run by TCRdb on the multiplex PCR reads, yielding one entry per CDR3 protein. The sample consists of about 70,000 distinct CDR3 sequences, around 78% of them appearing once. The sequenced sample consisted of lung tumor tissue. These receptors all come from a man in his 60s with non-small cell lung cancer.

This clonotype was observed a single time. The chain carries TRBV29-1 and TRBJ2-1; the match to TRBD2 covers 7 bases. There are 14 residues in the CDR3. Germline CDR1 reads SQVTM; CDR2 reads ANQGSEA. With V trimmed by 2 bases and J by 9 bases, 10 bases remained unmatched. The CDR3 spells CSVELAGELAEQFF. CDR3 coding DNA: TGCAGCGTTGAATTAGCGGGTGAACTGGCTGAGCAGTTCTTC.

Note on this clonotype: One end of the junction fails to match germline, which may point to a read error. The chain is built from TRBV24-1 and TRBJ2-1, with 7 bases fitting TRBD1. The V gene's germline CDR1 is KGHDR and CDR2 SFDVKD. The CDR3 runs to 16 residues. The DNA for the CDR3 is TGTGCCACCAATGATATGGGACAGTCCGACTGGAATGAGCAGTTCTTC. Translated: CATNDMGQSDWNEQFF.

This chain uses TRBV29-1 with TRBJ1-1; a possible D gene is TRBD1 (6 bases). Looked up from germline, CDR1 is SQVTM and CDR2 is ANQGSEA. Trimming removed 7 bases at V and 3 bases at J, with 15 bases between. This CDR3 has 13 amino acids. The CDR3 sequence: CSGPGARDTEAFF. DNA for the CDR3: TGCAGCGGGCCAGGGGCTAGGGACACTGAAGCTTTCTTT.

A note on this clonotype: One junction end disagrees with the germline gene, perhaps due to a read error. The V call is TRBV5-6, the J call TRBJ2-6; weak D call: TRBD1 (5 bases). The CDR3 sequence is 13 residues long. From germline, CDR1 is SGHDT and CDR2 YYEEEE. This chain's CDR3 is CASLSSGANILTF. CDR3 sequence (DNA): TGTGCCAGTCTCAGCTCTGGGGCCAACATCCTGACTTTC.

Ten or more counts support this clonotype. V is TRBV30 and J is TRBJ2-7; 8 bases align to TRBD1. CDR3 length equals 15 residues. Per the germline V gene, CDR1 is GTSNPN and CDR2 is SVGIG (reference sequence). The ends lost 0 bases at V and 5 bases at J; junction bases unmatched: 9. The CDR3 coding sequence is TGTGCCTGGAGTGTAGATCGGACAGGGTATAACGAGCAGTACTTC. Its translation: CAWSVDRTGYNEQYF.

About this clonotype: A junction end diverges from the germline sequence, so it may reflect a read error. This rearrangement joins TRBV20-1 to TRBJ2-7, with 7 bases matching TRBD1. The DNA end is more similar to TRBJ2-1, so the J call may be wrong. Germline CDR1 is DFQATT and CDR2 is SNEGSKA (reference sequence). This CDR3 has 12 amino acids. DNA of the CDR3: TGTAGTACGAGGGACAGACCCGACGAGCAGTTCTTC. Its protein product is CSTRDRPDEQFF.

The V gene is TRBV11-1, the J gene TRBJ2-3; no definite D call. V dropped 4 bases and J dropped 7 bases, with 12 bases sitting between them. The CDR3 length is 13 residues. Germline V CDR1 and CDR2: SGHAT, FQDESV (reference sequence). CDR3 nucleotide sequence: TGTGCCAGCAGCTCCCAGAATTCATATACGCAGTATTTT. Amino acids: CASSSQNSYTQYF.

As for this clonotype: Sequence at one end of the junction differs from germline and may be a read error. This chain links TRBV6-5 with TRBJ2-2; D could derive from TRBD1 or TRBD2 (6 bases each). The CDR3 extends over 15 amino acids. Looked up from germline, CDR1 is MNHEY and CDR2 is SVGAGI. DNA of the CDR3: TGTGCCCGCAGGCGGGACAACCGGTACACAGGGGAGCTGTTTTTT. It yields the protein CARRRDNRYTGELFF.